One sample yielded the 16 T cell receptor beta chains listed below, sequenced in a study of shared clonotypes between healthy human individuals. TCRdb keeps only in-frame clones here, not all; method: immunoSEQ multiplex PCR. The table shows fewer than 650,000 clones, with less than 80% occurring only once. The sample taken for sequencing was PBMCs. The source is a woman aged 40 to 50 in good health. Some clones in this sample may be carry-over from other donors' samples.

The rearrangement links TRBV19 to TRBJ1-2; D ambiguous. The ends were cut back, 4 bases at V and 8 bases at J, with 11 bases in the middle. From germline, CDR1 is LNHDA and CDR2 SQIVND (reference sequence). This CDR3 is 12 amino acids long. CDR3 DNA sequence: TGTGCCAGTAGTACTGGACGGTTGGGCTACACCTTC. This translates into CASSTGRLGYTF.

This chain joins TRBV19 and TRBJ1-5; tentative D call: TRBD1 (5 bases). Germline-derived CDR1 and CDR2 are LNHDA and SQIVND (reference sequence). V dropped 8 bases and J dropped 8 bases, with 16 bases sitting between them. CDR3 size: 13 residues. CDR3 in DNA: TGTGCCAGTGCCCGGGGGGTGGAGGAGCCCCAGCATTTT. Translation gives CASARGVEEPQHF.

V and J are TRBV29-1 and TRBJ1-5; the D is unclear. The CDR3 runs 14 residues. CDR1 is SQVTM, CDR2 ANQGSEA, per germline. The V end lost 0 bases, the J end lost 10 bases, and 16 bases lay between the germline ends. The CDR3 sequence is CSVEDKHGEGPQHF. CDR3 nucleotides: TGCAGCGTTGAAGATAAGCACGGGGAGGGACCCCAGCATTTT.

V and J are TRBV4-2 and TRBJ2-1, with D possibly being TRBD1 or TRBD2 (5 bases each). The ends were cut back, 4 bases at V and 5 bases at J, with 12 bases in the middle. CDR3 length equals 14 residues. CDR1 LGHNA and CDR2 YNFKEQ come from the germline V gene. The CDR3 DNA reads TGTGCCAGCAGCCCCCGGGGCCGGAACAATGAGCAGTTCTTC. It encodes CASSPRGRNNEQFF.

The rearrangement links TRBV5-1 to TRBJ2-7; TRBD1 agrees at 10 bases. Trimming at V came to 4 bases and at J to 2 bases, leaving 6 bases not matched to a gene. CDR3 length: 15 amino acids. CDR1 and CDR2 (germline): SGHRS, YFSETQ. The CDR3 sequence is CASSPDRGKAYEQYF. The DNA for the CDR3 is TGCGCCAGCAGCCCGGACAGGGGGAAAGCCTACGAGCAGTACTTC.

This sequence joins TRBV2 and TRBJ1-2; 8 nucleotides align to TRBD1. Germline V gives CDR1 SNHLY, CDR2 FYNNEI. This CDR3 spans 16 amino acids. J was trimmed by 2 bases and V by 4 bases; bases with no gene match: 9. The CDR3 is CASSVGTGGTNYGYTF. In DNA, the CDR3 is TGTGCCAGCAGTGTAGGTACAGGGGGGACGAACTATGGCTACACCTTC. The full variable domain, completed using reference TRBV2 and TRBJ1-2, is EPEVTQTPSHQVTQMGQEVILRCVPISNHLYFYWYRQILGQKVEFLVSFYNNEISEKSEIFDDQFSVERPDGSNFTLKIRSTKLEDSAMYFCASSVGTGGTNYGYTFGSGTRLTVV.

This chain uses TRBV5-6 with TRBJ2-3; no definite D call. Germline loops: CDR1 SGHDT, CDR2 YYEEEE. The CDR3 contains 17 residues. The germline V and J ends were trimmed by 0 bases and 4 bases, with 18 bases remaining between them. CDR3 residues: CASSLGLSWQRADTQYF. In DNA, the CDR3 is TGTGCCAGCAGCTTGGGACTCTCGTGGCAGAGAGCAGATACGCAGTATTTT.

The genes are TRBV5-1 and TRBJ2-1, with TRBD2 identical over 8 bases. Germline lookup yields CDR1 SGHRS and CDR2 YFSETQ. The trim removed 2 bases at V and 2 bases at J, leaving 6 bases unmatched. The CDR3 has 16 residues. CDR3 amino acids: CASSLMAGRAYNEQFF. CDR3 nucleotide sequence: TGCGCCAGCAGCTTAATGGCCGGGAGGGCCTACAATGAGCAGTTCTTC.

The V and J genes are TRBV2 and TRBJ1-5; 8 bases fit TRBD1. The V segment lost 6 bases and the J segment 4 bases; nucleotides outside the gene matches: 8. Germline-derived CDR1 and CDR2 are SNHLY and FYNNEI. The CDR3 length is 15 residues. The CDR3 sequence is CASRGPTGVNQPQHF. The CDR3 DNA follows: TGTGCCAGCAGGGGACCGACAGGGGTTAATCAGCCCCAGCATTTT.

This clone was seen just once. This chain uses TRBV7-7 with TRBJ2-1; D is ambiguous. V lost 1 base to trimming and J lost 3 bases, with 7 bases between them. This CDR3 comprises 14 residues. Germline CDR1 and CDR2: SSHAT and FNYEAQ (reference sequence). The CDR3 region is CASSLGDHYNEQFF. The CDR3 DNA reads as TGTGCCAGCAGCTTAGGAGACCACTACAATGAGCAGTTCTTC.

V is TRBV5-4 and J is TRBJ2-2; 9 bases map to TRBD2. V lost 0 bases and J lost 7; bases outside the gene matches: 10. CDR1 SGHNT and CDR2 YYREEE come from the germline V gene (reference sequence). This CDR3 is built from 17 residues. CDR3 sequence (DNA): TGTGCCAGCAGCTTGGGGCTAGCGGGGCCCCGGGGCGGGGAGCTGTTTTTT. Translation: CASSLGLAGPRGGELFF.

The V gene is TRBV5-5, the J gene TRBJ2-2, with D hard to call. CDR1 is SGHKS, CDR2 YYEKEE, per germline (reference sequence). The V end was cut by 6 bases, the J end by 0 bases, with 9 bases between. The CDR3 has 14 residues. CDR3 protein: CASKEVPNTGELFF. The CDR3 DNA sequence: TGTGCCAGCAAAGAGGTCCCGAACACCGGGGAGCTGTTTTTT.

In its sample, this clone was seen a few times. The identical CDR3 is also encoded by other nucleotide sequences in the sample. The V and J genes are TRBV20-1 and TRBJ2-7, with D perhaps matching TRBD2 (6 bases). There are 11 residues in the CDR3. V was pared by 6 bases and J by 0 bases, with 6 bases between. Germline V gene lookup returns CDR1 DFQATT and CDR2 SNEGSKA (reference sequence). The DNA for the CDR3 is TGCAGTGCGCGGGACTCCTACGAGCAGTACTTC. Its translation is CSARDSYEQYF.

The chain couples TRBV4-1 to TRBJ1-1, with D maybe TRBD1 (5 bases). V was shortened by 0 bases and J by 5 bases, with 22 bases between the two germline ends. Germline values: CDR1 MGHRA, CDR2 YSYEKL. The CDR3 consists of 18 residues. The CDR3 reads CASSQEKWGLRHETEAFF. In DNA form, the CDR3 reads TGCGCCAGCAGCCAAGAAAAGTGGGGCTTGAGGCACGAGACTGAAGCTTTCTTT.

The chain carries TRBV29-1 and TRBJ2-2; 11 positions match TRBD1. V shed 4 bases and J 4 bases; nucleotides not matched to a gene: 2. This CDR3 is 14 amino acids long. Germline loops: CDR1 SQVTM, CDR2 ANQGSEA. CDR3 region: CSVVGQGATGELFF. In DNA, the CDR3 is TGCAGCGTTGTTGGACAGGGGGCCACCGGGGAGCTGTTTTTT.

This chain uses TRBV9 with TRBJ2-7; 10 nucleotides line up with TRBD2. The V segment lost 6 bases and the J segment 0 bases; nucleotides outside the gene matches: 3. The CDR3 extends over 14 amino acids. Germline-derived CDR1 and CDR2 are SGDLS and YYNGEE. Written as DNA, the CDR3 is TGTGCCAGCAACCCTAGCGGGAGCTCCTACGAGCAGTACTTC. Its translation: CASNPSGSSYEQYF.